This TCR beta chain was recorded in a study of blood T cell repertoires in COVID-19. The wider study: COVID-19 samples collected from the United States, Italy and Spain covered acute and convalescent phases. PBMCs, B-cell-depleted T cells, or T cells were the source of the cDNA or gDNA that made up the material.

Original handling: Amplified reference gene primers provided the basis for estimating nucleated cell counts. Produced via immunoSEQ multiplex PCR; TCRdb's table is partial and in-frame only. The D gene and trimming were derived from the DNA, and the V and J assignments and clone size from that table. This repertoire shows around 190,000 clones, 86% found once; its top ten account for around 5%. This clone was found a few times. Germline V gives CDR1 KGHSH, CDR2 LQKENI. V dropped 4 bases and J dropped 5 bases, with 8 bases sitting between them. There are 13 residues in the CDR3. Sequenced sample: PBMCs or T cells enriched from blood (not recorded which). The TCR comes from a man in his forties with acute COVID-19. This chain links TRBV18 with TRBJ2-2; the D is unclear. In DNA, the CDR3 is TGTGCCAGCTCACATTCGGTGACCGGGGAGCTGTTTTTT. This codes for CASSHSVTGELFF.